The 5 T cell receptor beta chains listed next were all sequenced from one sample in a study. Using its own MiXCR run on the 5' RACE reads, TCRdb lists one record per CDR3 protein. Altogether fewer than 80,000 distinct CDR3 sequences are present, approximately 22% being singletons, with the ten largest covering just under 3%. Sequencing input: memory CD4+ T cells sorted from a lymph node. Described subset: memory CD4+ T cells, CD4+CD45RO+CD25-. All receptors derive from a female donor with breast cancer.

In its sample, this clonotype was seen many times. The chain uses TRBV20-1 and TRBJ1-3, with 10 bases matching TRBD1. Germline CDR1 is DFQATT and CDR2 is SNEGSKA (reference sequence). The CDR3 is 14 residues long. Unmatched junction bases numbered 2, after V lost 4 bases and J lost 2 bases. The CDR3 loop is CSAMDRGAGNTIYF. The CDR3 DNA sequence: TGCAGTGCTATGGACAGGGGGGCTGGAAACACCATATATTTT.

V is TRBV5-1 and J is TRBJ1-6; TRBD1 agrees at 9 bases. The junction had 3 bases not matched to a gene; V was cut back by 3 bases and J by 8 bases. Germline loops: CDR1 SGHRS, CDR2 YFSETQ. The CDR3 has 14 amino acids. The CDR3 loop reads CASSSGQGDSPLHF. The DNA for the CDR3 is TGCGCCAGCAGCTCGGGACAGGGCGATTCACCCCTCCACTTT.

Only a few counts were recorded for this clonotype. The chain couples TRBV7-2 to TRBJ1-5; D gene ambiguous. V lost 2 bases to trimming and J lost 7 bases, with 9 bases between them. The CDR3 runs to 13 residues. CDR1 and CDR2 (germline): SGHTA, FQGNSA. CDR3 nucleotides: TGTGCCAGCAGCTTAACCTGGGAACAGCCCCAGCATTTT. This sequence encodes CASSLTWEQPQHF.

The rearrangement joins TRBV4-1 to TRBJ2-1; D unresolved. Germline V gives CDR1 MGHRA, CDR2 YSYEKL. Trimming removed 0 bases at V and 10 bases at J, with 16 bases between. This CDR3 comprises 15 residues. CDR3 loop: CASSQDSTVGREQFF. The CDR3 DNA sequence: TGCGCCAGCAGCCAAGATTCGACCGTTGGTCGGGAGCAGTTCTTC.

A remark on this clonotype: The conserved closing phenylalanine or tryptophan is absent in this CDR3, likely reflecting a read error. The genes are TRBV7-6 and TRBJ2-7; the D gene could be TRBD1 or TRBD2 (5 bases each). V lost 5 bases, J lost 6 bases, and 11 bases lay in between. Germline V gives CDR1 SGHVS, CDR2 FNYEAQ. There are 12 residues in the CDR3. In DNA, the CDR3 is TGTGCCAGCAGCCAGACGGGGCTCGAGCAGTACCTC. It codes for CASSQTGLEQYL.